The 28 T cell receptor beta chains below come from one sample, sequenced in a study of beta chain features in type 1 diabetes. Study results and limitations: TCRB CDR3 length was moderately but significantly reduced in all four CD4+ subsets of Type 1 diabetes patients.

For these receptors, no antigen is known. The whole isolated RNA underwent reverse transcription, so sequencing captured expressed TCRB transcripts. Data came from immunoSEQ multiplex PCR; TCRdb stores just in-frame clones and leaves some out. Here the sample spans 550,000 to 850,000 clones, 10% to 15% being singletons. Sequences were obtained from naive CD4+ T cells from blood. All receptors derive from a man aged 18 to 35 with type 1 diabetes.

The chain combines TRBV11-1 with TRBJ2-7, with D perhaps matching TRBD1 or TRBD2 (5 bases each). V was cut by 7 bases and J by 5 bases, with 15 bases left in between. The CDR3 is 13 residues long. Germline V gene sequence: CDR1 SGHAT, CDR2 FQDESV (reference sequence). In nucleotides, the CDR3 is TGTGCCAGCACCTGGGACCCCGACAACGAGCAGTACTTC. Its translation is CASTWDPDNEQYF.

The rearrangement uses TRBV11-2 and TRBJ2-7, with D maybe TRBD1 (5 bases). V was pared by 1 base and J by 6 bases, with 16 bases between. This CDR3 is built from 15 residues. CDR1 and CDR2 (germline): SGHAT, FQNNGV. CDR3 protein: CASSLGPGKALEQYF. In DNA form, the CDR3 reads TGTGCCAGCAGCTTAGGCCCAGGGAAGGCCCTCGAGCAGTACTTC.

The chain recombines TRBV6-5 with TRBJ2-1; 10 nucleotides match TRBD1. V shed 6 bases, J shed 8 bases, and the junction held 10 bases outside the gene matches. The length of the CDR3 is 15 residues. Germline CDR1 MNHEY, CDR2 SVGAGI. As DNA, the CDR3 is TGTGCCAGCAGCCGCTGGGGGACAGGGGTCGATGAGCAGTTCTTC. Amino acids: CASSRWGTGVDEQFF.

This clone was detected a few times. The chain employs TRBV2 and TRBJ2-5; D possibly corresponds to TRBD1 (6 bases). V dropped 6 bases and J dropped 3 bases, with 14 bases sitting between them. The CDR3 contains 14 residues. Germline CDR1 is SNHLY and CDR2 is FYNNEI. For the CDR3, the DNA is TGTGCCAGCAGCGCTCAGGGGAAAGAAGAGACCCAGTACTTC. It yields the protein CASSAQGKEETQYF.

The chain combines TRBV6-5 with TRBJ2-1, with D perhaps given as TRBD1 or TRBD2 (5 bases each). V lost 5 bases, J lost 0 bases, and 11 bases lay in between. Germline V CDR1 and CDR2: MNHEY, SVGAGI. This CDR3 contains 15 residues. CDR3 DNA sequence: TGTGCCAGCAGTGCCAGGGACCGCTCCTACAATGAGCAGTTCTTC. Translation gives CASSARDRSYNEQFF.

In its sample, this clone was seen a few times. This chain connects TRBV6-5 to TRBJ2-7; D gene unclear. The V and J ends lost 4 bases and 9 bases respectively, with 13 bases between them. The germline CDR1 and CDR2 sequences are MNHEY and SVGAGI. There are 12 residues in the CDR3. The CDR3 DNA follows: TGTGCCAGCAGTTCGGGCCTGTTTGGGCAGTACTTC. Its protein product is CASSSGLFGQYF.

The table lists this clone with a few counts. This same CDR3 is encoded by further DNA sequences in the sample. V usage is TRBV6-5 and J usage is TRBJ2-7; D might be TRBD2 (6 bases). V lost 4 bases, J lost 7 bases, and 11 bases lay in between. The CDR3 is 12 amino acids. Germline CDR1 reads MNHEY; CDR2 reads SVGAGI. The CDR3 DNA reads TGTGCCAGCAGTTCGGTGGGGGGAGAGCAGTACTTC. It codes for CASSSVGGEQYF.

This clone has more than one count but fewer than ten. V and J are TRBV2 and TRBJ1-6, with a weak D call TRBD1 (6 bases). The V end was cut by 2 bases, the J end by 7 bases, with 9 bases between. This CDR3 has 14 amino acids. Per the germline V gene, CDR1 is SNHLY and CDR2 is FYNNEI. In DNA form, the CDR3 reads TGTGCCAGCAGTGAACAGGGGTGGAATTCACCCCTCCACTTT. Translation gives CASSEQGWNSPLHF.

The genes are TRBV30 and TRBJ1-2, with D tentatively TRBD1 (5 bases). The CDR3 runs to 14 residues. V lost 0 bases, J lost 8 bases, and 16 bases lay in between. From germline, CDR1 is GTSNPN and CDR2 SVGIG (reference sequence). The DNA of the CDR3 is TGTGCCTGGAGTGTACGACAGCCCATCGGAGGCTACACCTTC. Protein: CAWSVRQPIGGYTF. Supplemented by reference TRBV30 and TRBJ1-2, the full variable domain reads SQTIHQWPATLVQPVGSPLSLECTVEGTSNPNLYWYRQAAGRGLQLLFYSVGIGQISSEVPQNLSASRPQDRQFILSSKKLLLSDSGFYLCAWSVRQPIGGYTFGSGTRLTVV.

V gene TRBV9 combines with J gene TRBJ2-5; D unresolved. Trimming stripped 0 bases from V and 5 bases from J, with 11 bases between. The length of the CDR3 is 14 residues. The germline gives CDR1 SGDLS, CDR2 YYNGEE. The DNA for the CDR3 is TGTGCCAGCAGCGTAGCTCCGGTGGCGGAGACCCAGTACTTC. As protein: CASSVAPVAETQYF.

The DNA of the CDR3 is TGTGCCAGCAGCGTAGACCCTGTCACGGGCTCTGAAGCTTTCTTT. Its protein is CASSVDPVTGSEAFF. The J gene is TRBJ1-1, the V gene TRBV9; D unresolved. Germline loops: CDR1 SGDLS, CDR2 YYNGEE. Trimming shortened V by 0 bases and J by 6 bases, and 15 bases separated the two germline ends. This CDR3 has 15 residues.

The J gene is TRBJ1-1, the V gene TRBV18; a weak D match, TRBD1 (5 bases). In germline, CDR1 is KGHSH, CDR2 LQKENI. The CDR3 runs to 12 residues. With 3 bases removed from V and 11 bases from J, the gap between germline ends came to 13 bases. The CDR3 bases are TGTGCCAGCTCACCTCCAGGGAAGCAGGCTTTCTTT. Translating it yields CASSPPGKQAFF. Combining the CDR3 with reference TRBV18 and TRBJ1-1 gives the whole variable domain NAGVMQNPRHLVRRRGQEARLRCSPMKGHSHVYWYRQLPEEGLKFMVYLQKENIIDESGMPKERFSAEFPKEGPSILRIQQVVRGDSAAYFCASSPPGKQAFFGQGTRLTVV.

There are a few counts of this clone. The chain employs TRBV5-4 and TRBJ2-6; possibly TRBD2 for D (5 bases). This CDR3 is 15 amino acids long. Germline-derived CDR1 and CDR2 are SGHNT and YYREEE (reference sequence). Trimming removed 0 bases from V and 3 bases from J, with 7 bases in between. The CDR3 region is CASSLGGNGANVLTF. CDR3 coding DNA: TGTGCCAGCAGCTTGGGAGGGAATGGGGCCAACGTCCTGACTTTC.

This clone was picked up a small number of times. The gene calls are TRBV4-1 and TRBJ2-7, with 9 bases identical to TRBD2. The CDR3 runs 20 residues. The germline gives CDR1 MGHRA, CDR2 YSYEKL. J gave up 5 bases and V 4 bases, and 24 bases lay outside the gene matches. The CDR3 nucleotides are TGCGCCAGCAGCCGAGCGCCCCGGACAGAGGTAGCGGGGGATCCCCACGAGCAGTACTTC. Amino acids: CASSRAPRTEVAGDPHEQYF.

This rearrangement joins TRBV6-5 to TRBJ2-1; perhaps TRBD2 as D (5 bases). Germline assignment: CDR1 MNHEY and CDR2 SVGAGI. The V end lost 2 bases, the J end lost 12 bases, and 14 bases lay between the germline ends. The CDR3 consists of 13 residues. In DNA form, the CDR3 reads TGTGCCAGCAGTTACGAGGGCGGGCTCGGGCAGTTCTTC. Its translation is CASSYEGGLGQFF.

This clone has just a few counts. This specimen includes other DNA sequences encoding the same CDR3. DNA of the CDR3: TGTGCCAGCAGCTTACGCACAGATACGCAGTATTTT. Translating gives CASSLRTDTQYF. The gene calls are TRBV7-9 and TRBJ2-3; D is undetermined. The V gene lost 2 bases and the J gene lost 1 base, with 1 base spanning the gap. CDR1 is SEHNR, CDR2 FQNEAQ, per germline (reference sequence). The CDR3 contains 12 residues.

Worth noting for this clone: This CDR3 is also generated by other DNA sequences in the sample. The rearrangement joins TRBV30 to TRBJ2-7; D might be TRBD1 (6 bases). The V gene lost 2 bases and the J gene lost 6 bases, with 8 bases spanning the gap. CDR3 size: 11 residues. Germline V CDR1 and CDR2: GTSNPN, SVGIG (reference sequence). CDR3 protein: CAWSQGSEQYF. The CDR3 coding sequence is TGTGCCTGGAGTCAGGGGTCCGAGCAGTACTTC. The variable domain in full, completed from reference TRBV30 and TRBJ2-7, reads SQTIHQWPATLVQPVGSPLSLECTVEGTSNPNLYWYRQAAGRGLQLLFYSVGIGQISSEVPQNLSASRPQDRQFILSSKKLLLSDSGFYLCAWSQGSEQYFGPGTRLTVT.

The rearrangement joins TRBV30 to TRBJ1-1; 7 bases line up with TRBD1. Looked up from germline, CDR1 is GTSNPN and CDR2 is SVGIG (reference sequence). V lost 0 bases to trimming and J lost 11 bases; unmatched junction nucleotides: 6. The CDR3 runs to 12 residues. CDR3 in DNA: TGTGCCTGGAGTGTAAGTCAGGGGGACGCTTTCTTT. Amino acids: CAWSVSQGDAFF.

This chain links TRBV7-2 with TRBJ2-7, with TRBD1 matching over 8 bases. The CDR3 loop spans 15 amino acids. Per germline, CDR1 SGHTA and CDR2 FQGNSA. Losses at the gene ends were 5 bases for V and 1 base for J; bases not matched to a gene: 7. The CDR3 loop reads CASSRTGPDSYEQYF. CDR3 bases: TGTGCCAGCAGCCGGACAGGGCCCGATTCCTACGAGCAGTACTTC.

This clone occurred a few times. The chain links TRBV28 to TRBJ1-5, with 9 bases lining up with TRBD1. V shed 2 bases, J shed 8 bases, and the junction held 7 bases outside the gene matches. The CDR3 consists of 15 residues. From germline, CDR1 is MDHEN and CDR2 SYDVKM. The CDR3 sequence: CASSLRDREWEPQHF. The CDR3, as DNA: TGTGCCAGCAGTTTACGGGACAGGGAATGGGAGCCCCAGCATTTT.

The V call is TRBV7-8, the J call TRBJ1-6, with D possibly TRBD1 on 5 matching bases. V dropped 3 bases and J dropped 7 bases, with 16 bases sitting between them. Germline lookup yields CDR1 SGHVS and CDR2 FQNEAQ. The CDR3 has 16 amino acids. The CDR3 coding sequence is TGTGCCAGCAGCTTGGCCGGGAGGGGAGAGAATTCACCCCTCCACTTT. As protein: CASSLAGRGENSPLHF.

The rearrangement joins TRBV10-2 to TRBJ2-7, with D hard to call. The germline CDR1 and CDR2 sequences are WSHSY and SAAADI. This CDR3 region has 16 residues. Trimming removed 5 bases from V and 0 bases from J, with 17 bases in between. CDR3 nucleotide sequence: TGCGCCAGCAGTAGCTTCGACGTACGCAACTCCTACGAGCAGTACTTC. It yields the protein CASSSFDVRNSYEQYF.

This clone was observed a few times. The chain's CDR3 is CAWSVVKNTEAFF. Written as DNA, the CDR3 is TGTGCCTGGAGTGTCGTAAAGAACACTGAAGCTTTCTTT. V usage is TRBV30 and J usage is TRBJ1-1, with D unresolved. The V gene lost 0 bases and the J gene lost 1 base, with 6 bases spanning the gap. The CDR3 extends over 13 amino acids. Germline CDR1 and CDR2: GTSNPN and SVGIG (reference sequence).

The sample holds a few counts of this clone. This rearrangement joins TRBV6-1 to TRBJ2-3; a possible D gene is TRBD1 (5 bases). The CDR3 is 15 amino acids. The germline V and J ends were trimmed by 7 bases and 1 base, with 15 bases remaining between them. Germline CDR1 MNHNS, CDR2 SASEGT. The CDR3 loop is CASKGGHWGTDTQYF. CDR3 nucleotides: TGTGCCAGCAAAGGCGGACATTGGGGCACAGATACGCAGTATTTT.

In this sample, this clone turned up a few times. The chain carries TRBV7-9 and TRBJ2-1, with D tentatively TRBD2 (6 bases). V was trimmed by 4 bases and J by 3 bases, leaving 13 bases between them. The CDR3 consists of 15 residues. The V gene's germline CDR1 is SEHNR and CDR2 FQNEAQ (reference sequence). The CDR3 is CASSSPGLSYNEQFF. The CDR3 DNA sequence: TGTGCCAGCAGCTCTCCGGGACTTAGCTACAATGAGCAGTTCTTC.

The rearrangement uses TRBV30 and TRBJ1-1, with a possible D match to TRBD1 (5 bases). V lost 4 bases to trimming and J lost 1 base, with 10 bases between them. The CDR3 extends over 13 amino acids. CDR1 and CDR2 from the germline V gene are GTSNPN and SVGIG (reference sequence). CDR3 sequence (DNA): TGTGCCTGGACTCCCCAGGGGAACACTGAAGCTTTCTTT. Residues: CAWTPQGNTEAFF.

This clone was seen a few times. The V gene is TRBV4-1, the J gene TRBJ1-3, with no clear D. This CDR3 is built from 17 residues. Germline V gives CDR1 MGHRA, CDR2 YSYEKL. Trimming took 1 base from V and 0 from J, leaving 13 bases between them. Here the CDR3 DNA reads TGCGCCAGCAGCCAAGTTTTTCCGACGGACTCTGGAAACACCATATATTTT. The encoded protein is CASSQVFPTDSGNTIYF.

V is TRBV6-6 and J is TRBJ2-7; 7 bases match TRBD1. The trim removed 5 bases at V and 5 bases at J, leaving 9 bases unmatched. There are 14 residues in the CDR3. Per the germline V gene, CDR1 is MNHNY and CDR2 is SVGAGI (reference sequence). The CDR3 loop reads CASSPATGFHEQYF. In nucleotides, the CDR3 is TGTGCCAGCAGTCCAGCGACAGGGTTCCACGAGCAGTACTTC.